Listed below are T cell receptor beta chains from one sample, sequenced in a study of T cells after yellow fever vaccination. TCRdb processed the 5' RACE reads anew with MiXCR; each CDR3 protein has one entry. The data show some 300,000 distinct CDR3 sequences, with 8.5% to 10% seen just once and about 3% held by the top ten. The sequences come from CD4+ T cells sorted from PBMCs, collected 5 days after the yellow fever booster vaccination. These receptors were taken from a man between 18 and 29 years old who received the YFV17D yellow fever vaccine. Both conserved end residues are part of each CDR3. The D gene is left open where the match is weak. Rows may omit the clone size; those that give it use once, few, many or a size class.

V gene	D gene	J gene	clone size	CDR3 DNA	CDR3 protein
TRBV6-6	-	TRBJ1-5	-	TGTGCCAGCCGAAGAGACAGCCTCAATCAGCCCCAGCATTTT	CASRRDSLNQPQHF
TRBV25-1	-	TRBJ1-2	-	TGTGCCAGCAGTGAATACAAAAACTATGGCTACACCTTC	CASSEYKNYGYTF
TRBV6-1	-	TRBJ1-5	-	TGTGCCAGCAGCCTCGGGGCCCATCAGCCCCAGCATTTT	CASSLGAHQPQHF
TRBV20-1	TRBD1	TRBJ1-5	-	TGCAGTGCTAGAGATACAGGGGGTCATCAGCCCCAGCATTTT	CSARDTGGHQPQHF
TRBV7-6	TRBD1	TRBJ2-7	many	TGTGCCAGCAGCTCGCCCGGACAGGGAAAGTTCTACGAGCAGTACTTC	CASSSPGQGKFYEQYF
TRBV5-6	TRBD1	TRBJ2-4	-	TGTGCCAGCAGCACACACGGGACAGGGAGCATTCAGTACTTC	CASSTHGTGSIQYF
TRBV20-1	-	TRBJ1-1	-	TGCAGTGCTAGTGTAGGACGTGAAGCTTTCTTT	CSASVGREAFF
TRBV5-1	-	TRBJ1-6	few	TGCGCCAGCAGCCTTGGGACGGACCTCAATTCACCCCTCCACTTT	CASSLGTDLNSPLHF
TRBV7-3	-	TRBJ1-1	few	TGTGCCAGCAGCTTAACCGGGGGAAAGTCAACTGAAGCTTTCTTT	CASSLTGGKSTEAFF
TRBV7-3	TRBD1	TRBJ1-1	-	TGTGCCAGCAGCCCTGTCCCCAGGGGGGAAGCTTTCTTT	CASSPVPRGEAFF
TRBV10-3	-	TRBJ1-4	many	TGTGCCATCAGTGAGTCAGGGGTGGACGAAAAACTGTTTTTT	CAISESGVDEKLFF
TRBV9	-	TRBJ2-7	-	TGTGCCAGCAGCCTAAGTCCCCACTCCTACGAGCAGTACTTC	CASSLSPHSYEQYF
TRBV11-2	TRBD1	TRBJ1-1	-	TGTGCCAGCAGCTTAATCGGACAGGGAAAAGCTTTCTTT	CASSLIGQGKAFF
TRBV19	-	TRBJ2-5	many	TGTGCCAGTAGTAGGATTGGCGGAGCCCAAGAGACCCAGTACTTC	CASSRIGGAQETQYF
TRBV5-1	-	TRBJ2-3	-	TGCGCCAGCAAATCCACGCCGGGCACAGATACGCAGTATTTT	CASKSTPGTDTQYF
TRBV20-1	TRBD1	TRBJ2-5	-	TGCAGTGCTAGGGGTGGGACAGGTAAAGAGACCCAGTACTTC	CSARGGTGKETQYF
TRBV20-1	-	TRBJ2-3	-	TGCAGTGCAGCCGGGTGGCAGAGCACAGATACGCAGTATTTT	CSAAGWQSTDTQYF
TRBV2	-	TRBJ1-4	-	TGTGCCAGCACTCGGTGGGGGACGACTAATGAAAAACTGTTTTTT	CASTRWGTTNEKLFF
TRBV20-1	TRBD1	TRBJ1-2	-	TGCAGTGCTAGATGGGACAGGGGTGACTATGGCTACACCTTC	CSARWDRGDYGYTF
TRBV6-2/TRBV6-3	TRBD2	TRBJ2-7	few	TGTGCCAGCAGTTACCCACTAGCGGGGAGCCCCTACGAGCAGTACTTC	CASSYPLAGSPYEQYF
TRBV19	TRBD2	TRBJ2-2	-	TGTGCCACTCGGTCCGGGACTAGTTATACCGGGGAGCTGTTTTTT	CATRSGTSYTGELFF
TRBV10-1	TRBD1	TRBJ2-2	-	TGCGCCAGCAGTGAGCAGGGGGTCGGGGAGCTGTTTTTT	CASSEQGVGELFF
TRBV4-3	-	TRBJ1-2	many	TGCGCCAGCAGCCAAACGCGTCTCTATGGCTACACCTTC	CASSQTRLYGYTF
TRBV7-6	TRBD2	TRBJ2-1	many	TGTGCCAGCAGCTTGGGGACTAGCTTTTTGAATGAGCAGTTCTTC	CASSLGTSFLNEQFF
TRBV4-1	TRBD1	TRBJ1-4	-	TGCGCCAGCAGCCAAGATTGGGGACAGGGGGAGGAAAAACTGTTTTTT	CASSQDWGQGEEKLFF
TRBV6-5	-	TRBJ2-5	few	TGTGCCAGCAGTTACTCGATAGTTTCGGGGGAAGAGACCCAGTACTTC	CASSYSIVSGEETQYF
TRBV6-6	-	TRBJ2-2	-	TGTGCCAGCAGTTCACAGGATACCGGGGAGCTGTTTTTT	CASSSQDTGELFF
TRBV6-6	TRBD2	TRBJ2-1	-	TGTGCCAGCAGTTACTCCGGACTAGCGGGGGTTGAGCAGTTCTTC	CASSYSGLAGVEQFF
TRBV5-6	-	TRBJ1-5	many	TGTGCCAGCAGCTTAGAGGGGTATAGCAATCAGCCCCAGCATTTT	CASSLEGYSNQPQHF
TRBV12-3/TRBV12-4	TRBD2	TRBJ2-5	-	TGTGCCAGCAGTTTACCTAGCGGGGGTAAAGAGACCCAGTACTTC	CASSLPSGGKETQYF
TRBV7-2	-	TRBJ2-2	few	TGTGCCAGCAGCTTAGTAGGCAGGGGTCCCGGGGAGCTGTTTTTT	CASSLVGRGPGELFF
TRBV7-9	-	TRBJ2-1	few	TGTGCCAGCAGCTCCGCCTTAGTAGGAGGGTGGGGCCCGTACAATGAGCAGTTCTTC	CASSSALVGGWGPYNEQFF
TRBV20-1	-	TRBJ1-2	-	TGCAGTGCTAGGGACAGAACCAACTATGGCTACACCTTC	CSARDRTNYGYTF
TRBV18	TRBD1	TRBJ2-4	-	TGTGCCAGCTCACCGGGACAGAGTGGCAACATTCAGTACTTC	CASSPGQSGNIQYF
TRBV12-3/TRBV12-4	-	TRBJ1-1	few	TGTGCCAGCATTTACTCGAGAGGGACTGAAGCTTTCTTT	CASIYSRGTEAFF